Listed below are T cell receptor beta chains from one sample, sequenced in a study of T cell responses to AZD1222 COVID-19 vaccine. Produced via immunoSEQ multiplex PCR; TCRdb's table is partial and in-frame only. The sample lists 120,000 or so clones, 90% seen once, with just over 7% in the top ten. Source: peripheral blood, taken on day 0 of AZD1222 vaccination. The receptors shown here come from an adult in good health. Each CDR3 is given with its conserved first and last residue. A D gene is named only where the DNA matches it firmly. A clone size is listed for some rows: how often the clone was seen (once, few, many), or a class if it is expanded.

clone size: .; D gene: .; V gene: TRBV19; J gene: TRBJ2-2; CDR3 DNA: TGTGCCACTAAGACAGGAGGCACCGGGGAGCTGTTTTTT; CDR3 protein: CATKTGGTGELFF
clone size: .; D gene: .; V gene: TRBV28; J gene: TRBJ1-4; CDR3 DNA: TGTGCCAGCAGTACCCCAGGGGCAGGTGAAAAACTGTTTTTT; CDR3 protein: CASSTPGAGEKLFF
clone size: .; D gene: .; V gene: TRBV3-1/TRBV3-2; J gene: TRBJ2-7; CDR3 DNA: TGTGCCAGCAGCCAAGATGTACAGGGAGGCGAGCAGTACTTC; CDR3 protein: CASSQDVQGGEQYF
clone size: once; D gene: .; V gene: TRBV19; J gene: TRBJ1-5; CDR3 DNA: TGTGCCAGTAGTGAGGGTCACCTTCAGCCCCAGCATTTT; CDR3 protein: CASSEGHLQPQHF
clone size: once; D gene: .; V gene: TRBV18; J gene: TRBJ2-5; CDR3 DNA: TGTGCCAGCTCCTTCAGTGGAGGCAGCCAAGAGACCCAGTACTTC; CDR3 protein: CASSFSGGSQETQYF
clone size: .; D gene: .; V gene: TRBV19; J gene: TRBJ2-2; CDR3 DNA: TGTGCCAGTAGTATTGGGGGGTCCGCCGGGGAGCTGTTTTTT; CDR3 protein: CASSIGGSAGELFF
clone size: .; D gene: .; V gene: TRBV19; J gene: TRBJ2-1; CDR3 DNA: TGTGCCAGTAGCGTACAGGGGGGGAACAATGAGCAGTTCTTC; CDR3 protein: CASSVQGGNNEQFF
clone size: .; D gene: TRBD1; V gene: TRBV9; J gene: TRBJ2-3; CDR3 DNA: TGTGCCAGCAGCGAGAGGACAGGGGGCGAGACAGATACGCAGTATTTT; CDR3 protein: CASSERTGGETDTQYF
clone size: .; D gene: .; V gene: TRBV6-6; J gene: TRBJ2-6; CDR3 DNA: TGTGCCAGCAGCGGAACTGGGGCCAACGTCCTGACTTTC; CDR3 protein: CASSGTGANVLTF
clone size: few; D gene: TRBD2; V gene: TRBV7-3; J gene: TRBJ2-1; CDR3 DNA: TGTGCCAGCAGCCCATGGGGCGGGGGGGTAAGGAATGAGCAGTTCTTC; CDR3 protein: CASSPWGGGVRNEQFF
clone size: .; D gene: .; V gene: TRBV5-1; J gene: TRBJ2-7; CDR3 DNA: TGCGCCAGCAGCTCGCCCGGGACACGCTCCTACGAGCAGTACTTC; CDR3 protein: CASSSPGTRSYEQYF
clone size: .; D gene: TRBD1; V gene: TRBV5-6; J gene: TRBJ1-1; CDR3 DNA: TGTGCCAGCAGCGCAGACAGGGGTGGTAGCACTGAAGCTTTCTTT; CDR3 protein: CASSADRGGSTEAFF
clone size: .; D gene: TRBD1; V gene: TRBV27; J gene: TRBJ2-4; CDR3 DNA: TGTGCCAGCAGTCCCGGGACAGGGGGATCCGTAGCCAAAAACATTCAGTACTTC; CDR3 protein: CASSPGTGGSVAKNIQYF
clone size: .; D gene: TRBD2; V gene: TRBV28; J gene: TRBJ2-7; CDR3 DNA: TGTGCCAGCAGTCCCGGGACTAGCGGGAGTTTTCTACAGTACTTC; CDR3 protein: CASSPGTSGSFLQYF
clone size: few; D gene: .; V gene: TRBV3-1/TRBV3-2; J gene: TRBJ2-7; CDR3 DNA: TGTGCCAGCAGCCAAGATGGGATAGCGGCCGCCGAGCAGTACTTC; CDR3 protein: CASSQDGIAAAEQYF
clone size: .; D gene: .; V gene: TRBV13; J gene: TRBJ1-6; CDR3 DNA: TGTGCCAGCACCCGAAGGGGGTCACCCCTCCACTTT; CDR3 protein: CASTRRGSPLHF
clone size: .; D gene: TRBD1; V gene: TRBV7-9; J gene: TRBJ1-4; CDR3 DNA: TGTGCCAGCAGCTTACCGCCGGGACAGGAAAAACTGTTTTTT; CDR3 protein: CASSLPPGQEKLFF
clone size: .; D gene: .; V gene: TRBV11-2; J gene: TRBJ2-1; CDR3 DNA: TGTGCCAGCAGCTTAGTTACTAGCAGGCATGAGCAGTTCTTC; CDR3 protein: CASSLVTSRHEQFF
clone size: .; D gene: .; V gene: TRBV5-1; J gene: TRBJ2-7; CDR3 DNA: TGCGCCAGCAGTCTGGGGGGAGGTGGGACCTACGAGCAGTACTTC; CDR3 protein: CASSLGGGGTYEQYF
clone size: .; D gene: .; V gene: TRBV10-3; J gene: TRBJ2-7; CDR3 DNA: TGTGCCATCAGTGGTACTGCCTCCTACGAGCAGTACTTC; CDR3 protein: CAISGTASYEQYF
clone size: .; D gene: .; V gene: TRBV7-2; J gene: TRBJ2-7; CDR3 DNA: TGTGCCAGCGGGAGACAGGCCTCCTACGAGCAGTACTTC; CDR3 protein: CASGRQASYEQYF
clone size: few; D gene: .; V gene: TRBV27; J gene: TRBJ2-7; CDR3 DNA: TGTGCCAGCAGTTTATTAAGCGTACCCTACGAGCAGTACTTC; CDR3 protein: CASSLLSVPYEQYF
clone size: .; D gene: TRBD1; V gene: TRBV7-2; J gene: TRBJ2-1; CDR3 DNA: TGTGCCAGCAAATCGGGACAGTTATACAATGAGCAGTTCTTC; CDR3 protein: CASKSGQLYNEQFF
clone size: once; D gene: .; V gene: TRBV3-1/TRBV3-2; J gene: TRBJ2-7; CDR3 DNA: TGTGCCAGCAGCCAAGTGAGCGTACCTTCCCAAGAGCAGTACTTC; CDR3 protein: CASSQVSVPSQEQYF
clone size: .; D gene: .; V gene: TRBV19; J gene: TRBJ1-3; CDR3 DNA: TGTGCCAGTAGCCTTCAGGGGCCTGGAAACACCATATATTTT; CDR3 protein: CASSLQGPGNTIYF
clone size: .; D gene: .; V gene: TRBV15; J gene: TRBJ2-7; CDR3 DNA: TGTGCCACCAGCAGAGAATGGACAGACTCCTACGAGCAGTACTTC; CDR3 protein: CATSREWTDSYEQYF